This TCR beta chain was identified in a study of blood T cell repertoires in COVID-19. Trimming removed 6 bases at V and 4 bases at J, with 19 bases between. CDR1 MNHEY and CDR2 SVGEGT come from the germline V gene. This CDR3 has 16 amino acids. Methods used by the authors: Estimated nucleated cell counts came from reference gene primer amplification. The data were produced by immunoSEQ multiplex PCR, yet TCRdb's version contains in-frame clones alone and is incomplete. The DNA was the basis for D and trimming; V, J and clone size are from that table. The sample yields under 400,000 clones, approximately 88% seen once.

The chain carries TRBV6-2 or TRBV6-3 and TRBJ2-1, with D perhaps TRBD2 (7 bases). Sequenced material: peripheral blood. The TCR comes from a woman aged 30 to 39 with COVID-19, enrolled during active disease. CDR3 coding DNA: TGTGCCAGCAGCAGACCCACGCGGGGGCTTTACAATGAGCAGTTCTTC. It translates to CASSRPTRGLYNEQFF.